Below, 20 T cell receptor beta chains from the same sample are listed, as sequenced in a study of early T cells in non-severe SARS-CoV-2 infection. TCRdb independently ran MiXCR on the 5' RACE reads; one entry per CDR3 protein. This table has about 28,000 distinct CDR3 sequences, roughly 4.6% appearing once. Sequenced here: whole blood, sampled at baseline. The source of these receptors is an adult who was a healthcare worker with PCR-confirmed SARS-CoV-2 infection or an uninfected control (not recorded which).

This clonotype occurred many times. The chain joins TRBV18 to TRBJ2-1; 7 bases are shared with TRBD1. V shed 0 bases and J 3 bases; nucleotides not matched to a gene: 8. Germline CDR1 KGHSH, CDR2 LQKENI. The CDR3 loop spans 17 amino acids. CDR3 nucleotide sequence: TGTGCCAGCTCACCACCCTCAAGGACAGGTTACTACAATGAGCAGTTCTTC. Translated: CASSPPSRTGYYNEQFF.

The V call is TRBV6-2 or TRBV6-3, the J call TRBJ2-7; D might be TRBD2 (5 bases). The CDR3 is made up of 16 amino acids. Germline lookup yields CDR1 MNHEY and CDR2 SVGEGT. Trimming pared 0 bases from V and 0 bases from J, leaving 12 bases between. In DNA form, the CDR3 reads TGTGCCAGCAGTTACTCCGGCAGGAGGAGCTCCTACGAGCAGTACTTC. It is translated as CASSYSGRRSSYEQYF.

This clonotype was detected many times. The chain carries TRBV7-2 and TRBJ1-4, with TRBD1 matching 7 bases. Germline lookup yields CDR1 SGHTA and CDR2 FQGNSA. The CDR3 length is 15 residues. The V gene end was trimmed by 5 bases and the J gene end by 7 bases; junction bases not matched to a gene: 10. This CDR3 is CASSQTRGRVEKLFF. DNA of the CDR3: TGTGCCAGCAGCCAAACTAGGGGGCGGGTTGAAAAACTGTTTTTT.

This clonotype showed up many times. The chain couples TRBV27 to TRBJ2-5; 8 nucleotides agree with TRBD2. CDR1 MNHEY and CDR2 SMNVEV come from the germline V gene (reference sequence). V shed 6 bases, J shed 5 bases, and the junction held 17 bases outside the gene matches. The CDR3 is 17 amino acids. CDR3 residues: CASSEYGTSDPWETQYF. CDR3 bases: TGTGCCAGCAGCGAGTATGGGACTAGTGATCCGTGGGAGACCCAGTACTTC.

This clonotype has at least ten counts. V is TRBV27 and J is TRBJ1-6; 11 bases match TRBD1. Germline trimming cut 5 bases from V and 8 bases from J; bases unmatched to any gene: 5. Germline lookup yields CDR1 MNHEY and CDR2 SMNVEV (reference sequence). This CDR3 contains 15 residues. The CDR3 nucleotides read TGTGCCAGCAGTCCTTCGGGACAGGGGGATTCACCCCTCCACTTT. Translation gives CASSPSGQGDSPLHF.

V gene TRBV29-1 combines with J gene TRBJ2-7; TRBD2 is a possible D gene (6 bases). The germline V gene encodes CDR1 SQVTM and CDR2 ANQGSEA. The CDR3 is 13 amino acids. The V gene lost 6 bases and the J gene lost 4 bases, with 16 bases spanning the gap. CDR3 DNA sequence: TGCAGCGTGGAGGGGCCAGGGATTTACGAGCAGTACTTC. Encoded protein: CSVEGPGIYEQYF.

This clonotype has a handful of counts. This chain joins TRBV18 and TRBJ1-5; possible D gene TRBD1, 5 bases. The CDR3 runs 14 residues. Trimming shortened V by 3 bases and J by 4 bases, and 10 bases separated the two germline ends. Germline-derived CDR1 and CDR2 are KGHSH and LQKENI. CDR3 nucleotides: TGTGCCAGCTCACCCGGGGGGGGGAATCAGCCCCAGCATTTT. Its protein product is CASSPGGGNQPQHF.

This clonotype occurred many times. The chain uses TRBV7-6 and TRBJ2-1, with a tentative D call TRBD2 (6 bases). Germline CDR1 is SGHVS and CDR2 is FNYEAQ. Trimming took 0 bases from V and 8 from J, leaving 14 bases between them. The CDR3 extends over 15 amino acids. In DNA form, the CDR3 reads TGTGCCAGCAGCTTAGCGGGCGGGGAATCGGATGAGCAGTTCTTC. It is translated as CASSLAGGESDEQFF.

This clonotype was seen at least ten times. J is TRBJ2-3 and V is TRBV10-3; D ambiguous. Trimming stripped 8 bases from V and 5 bases from J, with 11 bases between. Germline assignment: CDR1 ENHRY and CDR2 SYGVKD. There are 12 residues in the CDR3. The chain's CDR3 is CAILDYLDTQYF. The CDR3 coding sequence is TGTGCCATCCTCGATTACTTAGATACGCAGTATTTT.

In its sample, this clonotype was seen many times. This sequence joins TRBV15 and TRBJ2-3; 7 nucleotides agree with TRBD2. The CDR3 spans 19 residues. V dropped 2 bases and J dropped 4; count of bases not matched to a gene: 18. CDR1 is LNHNV and CDR2 is YYDKDF in the germline V gene (reference sequence). CDR3 protein: CATSRWSIGAGMVADTQYF. CDR3 DNA: TGTGCCACCAGCAGATGGTCCATCGGAGCGGGGATGGTCGCAGATACGCAGTATTTT. Combining the CDR3 with reference TRBV15 and TRBJ2-3 gives the whole variable domain DAMVIQNPRYQVTQFGKPVTLSCSQTLNHNVMYWYQQKSSQAPKLLFHYYDKDFNNEADTPDNFQSRRPNTSFCFLDIRSPGLGDTAMYLCATSRWSIGAGMVADTQYFGPGTRLTVL.

This chain's CDR3 is CASSQWAEQYF. As DNA, the CDR3 is TGTGCCAGCAGCCAGTGGGCCGAGCAGTACTTC. The chain recombines TRBV16 with TRBJ2-7, with unresolved D. The V gene's germline CDR1 is KGHSY and CDR2 FQNENV. The CDR3 contains 11 residues. The germline V and J ends were trimmed by 3 bases and 6 bases, with 6 bases remaining between them.

This clonotype has more than one count but fewer than ten. The chain employs TRBV20-1 and TRBJ2-5; 9 bases agree with TRBD1. CDR3 length equals 16 residues. J was trimmed by 5 bases and V by 1 base; bases with no gene match: 11. CDR1 and CDR2 (germline): DFQATT, SNEGSKA (reference sequence). CDR3 nucleotides: TGCAGTGCTAGAGTAGGCGAGACAGGGGGTGGTGAGACCCAGTACTTC. It is translated as CSARVGETGGGETQYF.

This clonotype has a count of ten or more. The chain recombines TRBV5-4 with TRBJ2-1; D is uncertain. The V end lost 4 bases, the J end lost 7 bases, and 12 bases lay between the germline ends. Per germline, CDR1 SGHNT and CDR2 YYREEE (reference sequence). The CDR3 covers 13 residues. CDR3 amino acids: CASSLPSGNEQFF. Here the CDR3 DNA reads TGTGCCAGCAGCCTACCATCCGGGAATGAGCAGTTCTTC.

Judged by abundance, this clonotype is medium-sized. V gene TRBV7-9 combines with J gene TRBJ2-1; perhaps D is TRBD1 or TRBD2 (6 bases each). This CDR3 has 16 residues. Trimming removed 5 bases from V and 2 bases from J, with 16 bases in between. CDR1 is SEHNR, CDR2 FQNEAQ, per germline (reference sequence). The CDR3 DNA sequence: TGTGCCAGCAGCCCTCGCAAAGGGGGGCCCTACAATGAGCAGTTCTTC. Amino acid sequence: CASSPRKGGPYNEQFF. Full variable domain (outside the CDR3, taken from reference TRBV7-9 and TRBJ2-1): DTGVSQNPRHKITKRGQNVTFRCDPISEHNRLYWYRQTLGQGPEFLTYFQNEAQLEKSRLLSDRFSAERPKGSFSTLEIQRTEQGDSAMYLCASSPRKGGPYNEQFFGPGTRLTVL.

There are many counts of this clonotype. J is TRBJ1-4 and V is TRBV19; D is ambiguous. Germline V lookup: CDR1 LNHDA, CDR2 SQIVND (reference sequence). Deletions cut 5 bases from V and 3 bases from J, with 16 bases between. This CDR3 is 16 amino acids long. CDR3 coding DNA: TGTGCCAGTAGTGCGGATGGGAGGCTTGCTAATGAAAAACTGTTTTTT. Residues: CASSADGRLANEKLFF.

This clonotype was seen at least ten times. The chain employs TRBV6-5 and TRBJ2-7; TRBD2 matches 10 bases. V shed 7 bases, J shed 5 bases, and the junction held 8 bases outside the gene matches. The CDR3 is 14 amino acids. Germline assignment: CDR1 MNHEY and CDR2 SVGAGI. In DNA form, the CDR3 reads TGTGCCAGCACTGGCACTAGCGGGATCAACGAGCAGTACTTC. The encoded protein is CASTGTSGINEQYF.

This clonotype qualifies as medium-sized. J is TRBJ2-1 and V is TRBV20-1, with 7 bases aligning to TRBD2. With V trimmed by 6 bases and J by 6 bases, 5 bases remained unmatched. CDR3 length equals 12 residues. The germline V gene encodes CDR1 DFQATT and CDR2 SNEGSKA (reference sequence). CDR3 DNA: TGCAGTGCGTCCGGGACTACCAATGAGCAGTTCTTC. Residues: CSASGTTNEQFF.

This clonotype was observed at least ten times. J is TRBJ2-2 and V is TRBV5-1, with TRBD1 identical over 8 bases. With 9 bases clipped from V and 3 bases from J, the junction kept 7 bases outside the gene matches. CDR3 length: 14 amino acids. From germline, CDR1 is SGHRS and CDR2 YFSETQ. The CDR3 DNA is TGCGCCACCTCTCAGGGGGCGGACACCGGGGAGCTGTTTTTT. This sequence encodes CATSQGADTGELFF.

Many counts were recorded for this clonotype. The rearrangement uses TRBV7-6 and TRBJ2-3, with a possible D match to TRBD2 (5 bases). V was pared by 0 bases and J by 6 bases, with 16 bases between. Germline V lookup: CDR1 SGHVS, CDR2 FNYEAQ. This CDR3 comprises 16 residues. CDR3 sequence reads: CASSLAEGGSGDTQYF. CDR3 sequence (DNA): TGTGCCAGCAGCTTAGCAGAGGGCGGCTCGGGGGATACGCAGTATTTT.

The V gene is TRBV20-1, the J gene TRBJ2-5; TRBD2 matches 8 bases. The CDR3 length is 15 residues. Germline V lookup: CDR1 DFQATT, CDR2 SNEGSKA (reference sequence). The J segment lost 4 bases and the V segment lost 2 bases, leaving 9 bases of the junction unmatched. The CDR3 sequence: CSARIGAGAGETQYF. The CDR3 DNA follows: TGCAGTGCTAGAATCGGAGCGGGAGCAGGAGAGACCCAGTACTTC.